A single sample is the source of the 5 T cell receptor beta chains below, sequenced in a study of T cell responses to AZD1222 COVID-19 vaccine. Sequencing used immunoSEQ multiplex PCR; TCRdb keeps in-frame clones, though not all of them. The table shows more than 150,000 clones, with approximately 90% occurring only once. The input for sequencing was peripheral blood, taken on day 0 of AZD1222 vaccination. These receptors were collected from an adult in good health.

In this sample, this clone turned up once. The chain employs TRBV5-1 and TRBJ1-2; no reliable D call. The V gene's germline CDR1 is SGHRS and CDR2 YFSETQ. V shed 3 bases and J shed 6 bases, with 12 bases lying between them. The CDR3 length is 13 residues. The CDR3 sequence: CASSWGAPDGYTF. CDR3 DNA: TGCGCCAGCAGCTGGGGAGCCCCGGATGGCTACACCTTC.

This clone appeared a single time. The chain links TRBV28 to TRBJ1-5; D is perhaps TRBD1 (6 bases). Germline V CDR1 and CDR2: MDHEN, SYDVKM. Trimming shortened V by 8 bases and J by 2 bases, and 16 bases separated the two germline ends. This CDR3 spans 15 amino acids. CDR3 sequence reads: CASAFWGQGNQPQHF. The CDR3 coding sequence is TGTGCCAGCGCTTTTTGGGGGCAGGGCAATCAGCCCCAGCATTTT.

This clone showed up just once. The gene calls are TRBV29-1 and TRBJ2-1; 8 nucleotides align to TRBD2. This CDR3 is built from 13 residues. The ends lost 3 bases at V and 10 bases at J; junction bases unmatched: 8. Per germline, CDR1 SQVTM and CDR2 ANQGSEA. CDR3 in DNA: TGCAGCGTTGATATCCTAGCGGGTGGAGAGCAGTTCTTC. Amino acid sequence: CSVDILAGGEQFF.

The chain employs TRBV5-4 and TRBJ1-1, with D uncertain. CDR1 is SGHNT, CDR2 YYREEE, per germline (reference sequence). This CDR3 is 13 amino acids long. V was cut by 3 bases and J by 5 bases, with 11 bases left in between. The CDR3 sequence: CASSSHARTEAFF. The CDR3 DNA follows: TGTGCCAGCAGCTCACACGCCCGAACTGAAGCTTTCTTT.

The rearrangement uses TRBV5-1 and TRBJ1-6; a weak D match, TRBD1 (5 bases). The V and J ends lost 0 bases and 7 bases respectively, with 17 bases between them. Germline CDR1 reads SGHRS; CDR2 reads YFSETQ. The CDR3 totals 17 residues. CDR3 in DNA: TGCGCCAGCAGCTTGGAATGGGGACGCGAACGAAATTCACCCCTCCACTTT. As protein: CASSLEWGRERNSPLHF.